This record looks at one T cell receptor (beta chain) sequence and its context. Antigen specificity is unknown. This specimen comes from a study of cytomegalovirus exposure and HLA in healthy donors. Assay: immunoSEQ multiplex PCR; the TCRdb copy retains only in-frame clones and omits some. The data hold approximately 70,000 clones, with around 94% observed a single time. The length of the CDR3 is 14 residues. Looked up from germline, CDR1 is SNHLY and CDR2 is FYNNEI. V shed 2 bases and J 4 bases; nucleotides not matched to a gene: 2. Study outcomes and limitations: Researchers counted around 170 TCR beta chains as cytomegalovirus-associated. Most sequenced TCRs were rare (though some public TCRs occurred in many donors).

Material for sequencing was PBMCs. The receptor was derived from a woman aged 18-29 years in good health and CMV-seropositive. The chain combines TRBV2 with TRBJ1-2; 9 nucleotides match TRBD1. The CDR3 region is CASSEPGQGYGYTF. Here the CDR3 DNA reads TGTGCCAGCAGTGAACCGGGACAGGGCTATGGCTACACCTTC.